This TCR beta chain was retrieved from a study of cytomegalovirus exposure and HLA in healthy donors. About this clone: What it recognizes is unknown.

Findings of the study overall: There were several of the most significant clusters that appeared linked to common viral pathogens in a later analysis. TCR beta V- and J-gene trimming, according to a later analysis, was linked to a missense DCLRE1C variant.

PCR amplification relied on 60 Vbeta primers (plus 13 Jbeta primers). Generated by immunoSEQ multiplex PCR, the TCRdb table keeps only in-frame clones and is missing some. The sample contains fewer than 120,000 clones, roughly 86% of which appear only once. V trimming: 3 bases; J trimming: 3 bases; junction bases outside the gene matches: 5. CDR3 size: 16 residues. CDR1 is PRHDT, CDR2 FYEKMQ, per germline (reference sequence). Sequenced: PBMCs. The chain combines TRBV13 with TRBJ2-3; 11 nucleotides align to TRBD2. The sequence came from a man aged 40-49 years in good health and CMV-seronegative. CDR3 residues: CASSFGRLAGTDTQYF. DNA of the CDR3: TGTGCCAGCAGCTTCGGCAGACTAGCGGGGACAGATACGCAGTATTTT.